Given below is one T cell receptor (beta chain) in context. This clone was recorded only once. Its antigen is unknown. No qualities accompany the bases; no much larger clone lies one base away. The data are from a study of CD4+ T cells in melanoma (dated by TCRdb to between 2021 and 2024). About the full investigation: Neoantigen-specific CD4+ T cells in human melanoma were investigated in the study. The paper as a whole reports these results and caveats: Neoantigen-specific CD4+ T cells were reported to be correlated with the function of CD8+ T cells, macrophages and B cells. Neoantigen-specific CD4+ T cells in melanoma were reported to have a range of differentiation states.

Donors were patients with melanoma. Library preparation employed the immunoSEQ multiplex PCR assay. Here the immuneACCESS table is served through TCRdb, limited to in-frame sequences with V and J called. Missing clones are a known gap in these copies; in checked studies unresolved V genes cover under half, and the rest lacks a known reason. Within this sample are roughly 110,000 clones, with roughly 90% of them counted one time only. The ten largest clones capture around 3% of the sample. The germline V gene gives CDR1 as KGHSH and CDR2 as LQKENI. Reading from cysteine to phenylalanine, the CDR3 counts 16 amino acids. The DNA shown is the 48-base CDR3, in frame from base 1. After removal of 4 bases from V and 2 bases from J, the junction retains 9 bases not matched to a gene.

The rearranged segments are TRBV18 and TRBJ1-1; 8 of the junction bases match TRBD1. The specimen was peripheral blood. The clonotype was recovered from a human donor with melanoma. CDR3 sequence: CASSRGTGTVNTEAFF. The nucleotide sequence reads as follows: TGTGCCAGCTCACGAGGGACAGGCACCGTCAACACTGAAGCTTTCTTT. The full variable domain, completed from the reference TRBV18 and TRBJ1-1 proteins outside the CDR3, reads NAGVMQNPRHLVRRRGQEARLRCSPMKGHSHVYWYRQLPEEGLKFMVYLQKENIIDESGMPKERFSAEFPKEGPSILRIQQVVRGDSAAYFCASSRGTGTVNTEAFFGQGTRLTVV.